This entry lists 16 T cell receptor beta chains sequenced from one sample in a study of cytomegalovirus exposure and HLA in healthy donors. Primers: 60 Vbeta forward and 13 Jbeta reverse. Sequencing used immunoSEQ multiplex PCR; TCRdb keeps in-frame clones, though not all of them. The table shows roughly 73,000 clones, with about 75% occurring only once. The sample taken for sequencing was PBMCs. These TCRs come from a man in his 70s in good health and CMV-seronegative.

This clone was detected a few times. Sequence at one end of the junction differs from germline and may be a read error. The V call is TRBV5-6, the J call TRBJ1-1, with D uncertain. The CDR3 totals 11 residues. Germline V gene sequence: CDR1 SGHDT, CDR2 YYEEEE. In DNA, the CDR3 is TGTGCCAGCAGCCTCGGGTCCTTGCGGGACTTT. This sequence encodes CASSLGSLRDF.

A few counts support this clone. This chain connects TRBV7-2 to TRBJ1-6; no definite D call. The length of the CDR3 is 16 residues. Trimming took off 0 bases at V and 5 bases at J, with 11 bases between the two ends. Germline loops: CDR1 SGHTA, CDR2 FQGNSA. The DNA for the CDR3 is TGTGCCAGCAGCTTAGCATCCTGGCAGAATAATTCACCCCTCCACTTT. Its protein product is CASSLASWQNNSPLHF.

The rearrangement joins TRBV7-8 to TRBJ1-1; 7 bases align to TRBD1. J gave up 3 bases and V 3 bases, and 1 base lay outside the gene matches. Germline lookup yields CDR1 SGHVS and CDR2 FQNEAQ. The CDR3 covers 13 residues. CDR3 sequence (DNA): TGTGCCAGCAGCTTGGGACAGTACACTGAAGCTTTCTTT. Its protein product is CASSLGQYTEAFF.

This chain connects TRBV6-6 to TRBJ1-1; 8 nucleotides agree with TRBD1. V was pared by 0 bases and J by 2 bases, with 2 bases of the junction left unmatched. This CDR3 is built from 15 residues. CDR1 and CDR2 (germline): MNHNY, SVGAGI (reference sequence). CDR3 in DNA: TGTGCCAGCAGTTACTCGCAGGGGGCAAACACTGAAGCTTTCTTT. Protein sequence: CASSYSQGANTEAFF.

In regard to this clone: One end of the junction is discordant with germline, which a read error may explain. The chain carries TRBV7-7 and TRBJ2-5; 7 nucleotides line up with TRBD2. This CDR3 comprises 15 residues. CDR1 and CDR2 (germline): SSHAT, FNYEAQ (reference sequence). CDR3 loop: CASSRRGLAAETQYF. In DNA form, the CDR3 reads TGTGCTAGCAGCCGGCGAGGGCTAGCGGCAGAGACCCAGTACTTC.

The chain joins TRBV10-1 to TRBJ2-5; 11 bases are a match to TRBD1. The J call may be mistaken, given a closer DNA end match to TRBJ2-7. Per germline, CDR1 WNHNN and CDR2 SYGVQD (reference sequence). The CDR3 has 15 residues. The CDR3 nucleotides are TGCGCCAGCAGTGAGGGACAGGGGGCCTCCTACGAGCAGTACTTC. Its protein product is CASSEGQGASYEQYF.

The CDR3 loop is CASSQDRDRYYEQYF. The DNA for the CDR3 is TGTGCCAGCAGCCAAGATCGGGACAGATACTACGAGCAGTACTTC. This chain connects TRBV14 to TRBJ2-7, with TRBD1 matching over 7 bases. J lost 3 bases, V lost 0 bases, and 5 bases had no gene match. CDR3 size: 15 residues. The germline CDR1 and CDR2 sequences are SGHDN and FVKESK.

The V and J genes are TRBV7-2 and TRBJ2-7, with 11 bases matching TRBD2. Per germline, CDR1 SGHTA and CDR2 FQGNSA. J lost 4 bases, V lost 5 bases, and 7 bases had no gene match. This CDR3 has 15 amino acids. The CDR3 spells CASSPTSGDMYEQYF. CDR3 coding DNA: TGTGCCAGCAGCCCGACTAGCGGGGATATGTACGAGCAGTACTTC.

The V call is TRBV2, the J call TRBJ1-2, with TRBD1 matching over 8 bases. CDR3 length: 14 residues. The junction had 4 bases not matched to a gene; V was cut back by 3 bases and J by 4 bases. CDR1 and CDR2 from the germline V gene are SNHLY and FYNNEI. The CDR3 nucleotides read TGTGCCAGCAGTGATCAGGGGGCAATCTATGGCTACACCTTC. This translates into CASSDQGAIYGYTF.

This sequence joins TRBV5-1 and TRBJ1-1; 8 nucleotides match TRBD1. After removal of 4 bases from V and 3 bases from J, the junction contained 8 bases not matched to a gene. This CDR3 contains 15 residues. The germline CDR1 and CDR2 sequences are SGHRS and YFSETQ. CDR3 in DNA: TGCGCCAGCAGCCCTACCAGGGGGCGTGACACTGAAGCTTTCTTT. Residues: CASSPTRGRDTEAFF.

This chain links TRBV15 with TRBJ1-4, with D hard to call. V gave up 0 bases and J gave up 5 bases, with 10 bases separating them. This CDR3 is built from 15 residues. Germline values: CDR1 LNHNV, CDR2 YYDKDF (reference sequence). CDR3 DNA sequence: TGTGCCACCAGCAGAGAGGGCTCAAACAATGAAAAACTGTTTTTT. It is translated as CATSREGSNNEKLFF.

This clone was detected once. As DNA, the CDR3 is TGTGCCAGCAGCTCGGGACTAGCGGTAAAGGGGGAGCTGTTTTTT. This gives the protein CASSSGLAVKGELFF. The chain carries TRBV7-2 and TRBJ2-2; TRBD2 aligns across 11 bases. V trimming: 4 bases; J trimming: 8 bases; junction bases outside the gene matches: 6. This CDR3 has 15 residues. Germline CDR1 reads SGHTA; CDR2 reads FQGNSA.

The chain links TRBV6-6 to TRBJ2-5, with TRBD1 identical over 11 bases. This CDR3 has 14 residues. Trimming removed 5 bases from V and 2 bases from J; junction bases left unmatched: 1. In germline, CDR1 is MNHNY, CDR2 SVGAGI (reference sequence). CDR3 nucleotides: TGTGCCAGCAGTCGGGACAGGGGGCAAGAGACCCAGTACTTC. This encodes CASSRDRGQETQYF.

The chain recombines TRBV2 with TRBJ1-1; D remains unclear. Trimming removed 6 bases from V and 8 bases from J, with 13 bases in between. This CDR3 has 12 amino acids. Looked up from germline, CDR1 is SNHLY and CDR2 is FYNNEI. CDR3 sequence reads: CASSARWREAFF. DNA of the CDR3: TGTGCCAGCAGCGCACGGTGGAGGGAAGCTTTCTTT.

The chain has TRBV7-2 and TRBJ2-7, with D possibly being TRBD1 (7 bases). CDR1 SGHTA and CDR2 FQGNSA come from the germline V gene. There are 14 residues in the CDR3. Trimming shortened V by 0 bases and J by 7 bases, and 13 bases separated the two germline ends. CDR3 loop: CASSLARGAIEQYF. CDR3 coding DNA: TGTGCCAGCAGCTTAGCCAGGGGGGCCATAGAGCAGTACTTC.

This chain connects TRBV19 to TRBJ2-7; D is undetermined. The CDR3 consists of 14 residues. Trimming cost V 3 bases and J 0 bases, with 9 bases left between them. CDR1 is LNHDA, CDR2 SQIVND, per germline (reference sequence). The CDR3 sequence: CASSIGQVSYEQYF. The CDR3 nucleotides read TGTGCCAGTAGTATTGGGCAGGTCTCCTACGAGCAGTACTTC.